The clone carrying this TCR beta chain was observed a handful of times. Its target is not known. The CDR3 consists of 13 residues. The germline CDR1 and CDR2 sequences are MNHEY and SVGAGI. V was clipped by 6 bases and J by 0 bases, with 6 bases between them. These data belong to a study of T cell repertoires in cytomegalovirus infection. Whole-study context: An indication of both CMV infection and matching HLA type came from public TCR beta signatures. Overall study findings and caveats: People with CMV and the relevant HLA were identified by cumulative public TCR beta family frequency. Dominating the ex vivo response were HLA-C-restricted CMV-specific TCR beta clonotypes.

Via MiXCR, TCRdb re-called the reads, giving one row per CDR3 protein. The sample lists fewer than 250,000 distinct CDR3 sequences; approximately 13% were seen once. The receptor was isolated from a human donor in good health (CMV status not recorded). Some clones in this sample may be carry-over from other donors' samples. V gene TRBV6-5 combines with J gene TRBJ1-5; D gene ambiguous. The sample was PBMCs. The CDR3 protein is CASRRYSNQPQHF. CDR3 nucleotide sequence: TGTGCCAGCAGGAGGTATAGCAATCAGCCCCAGCATTTT.